A single sample is the source of the 13 T cell receptor beta chains below, sequenced in a study of molecular identifiers for immune sequencing clone quantification listed by TCRdb under 2018. The library was prepared using PCR. Sequencing relied on a NextSeq 500. In TCRdb, the public reads were trimmed at Q25 with fastp and aligned with MiXCR, with productive beta chains retained. Rows merge per CDR3 protein into single entries with the most common DNA and genes. The sample data list approximately 320,000 distinct CDR3 sequences, and about 23% of these were observed just once. In total, the top ten clones hold roughly 0.7% of the sample. The material sequenced was naive CD8+ T cells from blood, with Jurkat cell RNA spiked in. The cell subset or site label of this sample denotes: FACS-sorted CD8+CD4-CCR7+CD45RA+ naive T cells. The receptors stem from a human donor in good health. Some libraries in this study had Jurkat cell RNA spiked in.

Comments on this clonotype: The junction departs from germline at one end; a sequencing error may be responsible. This chain joins TRBV7-9 and TRBJ2-5; D is possibly TRBD1 or TRBD2 (5 bases each). Germline loops: CDR1 SEHNR, CDR2 FQNEAQ (reference sequence). CDR3 length: 15 amino acids. The CDR3 loop is CASSGPRDRQGTQYF. The CDR3 DNA sequence: TGTGCCAGCAGTGGACCCCGGGACCGGCAAGGGACCCAGTACTTC.

The sample holds many counts of this clonotype. The CDR3 spells CASSLTGTSDTEAFF. The CDR3 DNA follows: TGTGCCAGCAGCTTAACCGGGACATCTGACACTGAAGCTTTCTTT. The V and J genes are TRBV9 and TRBJ1-1; D perhaps matches TRBD1 (6 bases). Between the trimmed V and J ends, which lost 4 bases and 3 bases, there was a span of 16 bases. The V gene's germline CDR1 is SGDLS and CDR2 YYNGEE. This CDR3 is built from 15 residues.

The table lists this clonotype with many counts. The rearrangement joins TRBV28 to TRBJ1-2, with a tentative D call TRBD1 (5 bases). This CDR3 has 11 amino acids. With 3 bases removed from V and 8 bases from J, the gap between germline ends came to 7 bases. In germline, CDR1 is MDHEN, CDR2 SYDVKM. The CDR3 spells CASSLGDGYTF. The CDR3 region has the DNA TGTGCCAGCAGTTTGGGGGACGGCTACACCTTC.

Only one count was recorded for this clonotype. Germline and junction disagree at one end, which may indicate a read error. The J gene is TRBJ1-1, the V gene TRBV4-1, with D uncertain. The CDR3 sequence is 12 residues long. Germline lookup yields CDR1 MGHRA and CDR2 YSYEKL. Written as DNA, the CDR3 is TGCGCCCGCCGCCAAGTGGGCACTGGAGCTTTCTTT. This encodes CARRQVGTGAFF.

This clonotype was detected a few times. The V and J genes are TRBV27 and TRBJ2-1; 9 bases map to TRBD2. After removal of 7 bases from V and 6 bases from J, the junction contained 4 bases not matched to a gene. CDR3 size: 13 residues. CDR1 and CDR2 (germline): MNHEY, SMNVEV (reference sequence). The CDR3 DNA reads as TGTGCCAGCACACTAGCGGGCCGCAATGAGCAGTTCTTC. It specifies CASTLAGRNEQFF.

This clonotype was picked up a small number of times. The chain links TRBV5-6 to TRBJ2-3; tentative D call: TRBD1 (5 bases). The CDR3 contains 15 residues. V was clipped by 2 bases and J by 3 bases, with 13 bases between them. Germline assignment: CDR1 SGHDT and CDR2 YYEEEE. In DNA form, the CDR3 reads TGTGCCAGCAGCTTCTCACAGGATATGACAGATACGCAGTATTTT. Translated: CASSFSQDMTDTQYF. Based on the CDR3 plus reference TRBV5-6 and TRBJ2-3, the full variable domain is DAGVTQSPTHLIKTRGQQVTLRCSPKSGHDTVSWYQQALGQGPQFIFQYYEEEERQRGNFPDRFSGHQFPNYSSELNVNALLLGDSALYLCASSFSQDMTDTQYFGPGTRLTVL.

Concerning this clonotype itself: A read error may explain this, as a much larger clone is one base away. Without the conserved terminal phenylalanine or tryptophan, this CDR3 likely stems from a read error. The chain uses TRBV27 and TRBJ1-5; D is unresolved. Germline V gene sequence: CDR1 MNHEY, CDR2 SMNVEV (reference sequence). CDR3 length equals 11 residues. The V gene lost 6 bases and the J gene lost 5 bases, with 5 bases spanning the gap. The CDR3 region is CASSPYQPQHL. The CDR3 coding sequence is TGTGCCAGCAGCCCCTATCAGCCCCAGCATCTT.

The table lists this clonotype with a few counts. This sequence joins TRBV20-1 and TRBJ2-1; 14 bases line up with TRBD2. CDR1 and CDR2 (germline): DFQATT, SNEGSKA (reference sequence). V was pared by 8 bases and J by 4 bases, with 13 bases of the junction left unmatched. The CDR3 is 17 amino acids. CDR3 in amino acids: CSTEPGTSGSWYNEQFF. DNA of the CDR3: TGCAGTACTGAACCCGGGACTAGCGGGAGCTGGTACAATGAGCAGTTCTTC.

This clonotype was recorded a few times. The CDR3 sequence: CASSLIQVAGGYTF. In DNA, the CDR3 is TGTGCCAGCAGCTTAATACAGGTTGCAGGTGGCTACACCTTC. The chain combines TRBV5-6 with TRBJ1-2, with a possible D match to TRBD1 (5 bases). The CDR3 is 14 amino acids. Trimming shortened V by 2 bases and J by 7 bases, and 15 bases separated the two germline ends. The germline CDR1 and CDR2 sequences are SGHDT and YYEEEE.

This clonotype was found many times. The rearrangement uses TRBV28 and TRBJ1-1; no firm D call. This CDR3 is 14 amino acids long. The ends were cut back, 3 bases at V and 0 bases at J, with 8 bases in the middle. Germline-derived CDR1 and CDR2 are MDHEN and SYDVKM. The CDR3 is CASSFRGLNTEAFF. Here the CDR3 DNA reads TGTGCCAGCAGTTTTCGAGGGTTGAACACTGAAGCTTTCTTT.

This chain uses TRBV7-3 with TRBJ2-1, with 10 bases that match TRBD2. This CDR3 is built from 13 residues. Germline assignment: CDR1 SGHTA and CDR2 FQGTGA. V dropped 8 bases and J dropped 10; count of bases not matched to a gene: 8. The CDR3 protein is CASRPAGGAEQFF. CDR3 coding DNA: TGTGCCAGCCGACCAGCGGGAGGGGCGGAGCAGTTCTTC.

This clonotype was observed a single time. As the CDR3 is not closed by the conserved phenylalanine or tryptophan, this likely results from a read error. The chain has TRBV7-6 and TRBJ1-1, with D possibly TRBD1 on 5 matching bases. The CDR3 runs 13 residues. Germline CDR1 reads SGHVS; CDR2 reads FNYEAQ. Trimming stripped 5 bases from V and 4 bases from J, with 11 bases between. This CDR3 is CASSPRESTEAFL. CDR3 bases: TGTGCCAGCAGCCCCAGGGAGTCCACTGAAGCTTTCTTG.

This clonotype was detected a few times. The chain joins TRBV2 to TRBJ2-1; maybe TRBD1 (6 bases). CDR1 is SNHLY and CDR2 is FYNNEI in the germline V gene. CDR3 length: 14 amino acids. Trimming removed 3 bases from V and 8 bases from J, with 14 bases in between. The CDR3: CASSDENRVYEQFF. In DNA, the CDR3 is TGTGCCAGCAGTGATGAAAACAGGGTCTATGAGCAGTTCTTC. The full variable domain, with the rest looked up from reference TRBV2 and TRBJ2-1, is EPEVTQTPSHQVTQMGQEVILRCVPISNHLYFYWYRQILGQKVEFLVSFYNNEISEKSEIFDDQFSVERPDGSNFTLKIRSTKLEDSAMYFCASSDENRVYEQFFGPGTRLTVL.